This is a list of T cell receptor beta chains from one sample in a study of identical twins. MiXCR, applied by TCRdb to the 5' RACE reads, yields one record per CDR3 protein. This table has about 550,000 distinct CDR3 sequences, around 20% appearing once. The sample also formed part of further work on yellow fever vaccine responses in identical twins.

Sequenced material: CD4+ T cells sorted from blood. These receptors originate from a young woman in good health. Each CDR3 is given without its conserved first and last residue. D genes are given only for firm matches.

d_call | v_call | cdr3_aa
TRBD2 | TRBV5-1 | ASSLEWTSGKETQY
TRBD2 | TRBV3-1 | AFSLVGRGLAASKNIQY
. | TRBV5-8 | ASREPGLRGLPDTQY
. | TRBV5-1 | ASRGTEFLSGGEQY
. | TRBV9 | ASSVLFSDTQY
TRBD2 | TRBV15 | ATSRDGGGSYNEQF
. | TRBV9 | ASSPTRQRGNTIY
. | TRBV10-3 | AISEKGQFSNQPQH
TRBD1 | TRBV20-1 | SARVTGITDTQY
. | TRBV29-1 | SVRVSSYEQY
TRBD2 | TRBV12-3/TRBV12-4 | ASSLWGGRNIQY
. | TRBV5-8 | ASSLNGGVAF
TRBD2 | TRBV24-1 | ATSSAGGGHDEQF
TRBD1 | TRBV5-1 | ASSLAGTGSFEQY
TRBD1 | TRBV10-3 | AISHGDSPRNIQY
. | TRBV20-1 | SAGEFGVGKTQY
. | TRBV4-1 | ASSQVDLVSMNTEAF
TRBD2 | TRBV2 | ASSPVAGGTGELF
TRBD1 | TRBV5-5 | ASSVQGFTNTGELF
TRBD2 | TRBV5-1 | ASSLGLGTILYNEQF
. | TRBV2 | ASSEPPWRVMQY
. | TRBV20-1 | GARVADGAYEQY
. | TRBV7-2 | ASSYGGTGELF
. | TRBV12-3/TRBV12-4 | ASSSRAGSSYNEQF
. | TRBV6-5 | ASSYGTGKGNELF
. | TRBV15 | ATSRDRAKRTTNTGELF
. | TRBV10-1 | ASSDGGKSNEQF
. | TRBV7-3 | ASSLTVARPDTQY
. | TRBV2 | ASSEARKGEGYGYT
. | TRBV28 | ASSERGTRGKKLF
. | TRBV20-1 | SASGVETQY
. | TRBV29-1 | SYTRGGGGTYNEQF
. | TRBV29-1 | SVQTGNGYT
TRBD2 | TRBV12-3/TRBV12-4 | ASKREENNEQF
TRBD1 | TRBV12-3/TRBV12-4 | ASSYLPGTGTYEQY
. | TRBV25-1 | ASSGEVLSGANVLT
TRBD1 | TRBV10-3 | AISELDRGGLTDTQY
. | TRBV11-2 | ASSLDTSREQF
. | TRBV20-1 | SARVGYEAF
. | TRBV9 | ASSVGASPHVDTQY
. | TRBV15 | ATSQDQRETQY